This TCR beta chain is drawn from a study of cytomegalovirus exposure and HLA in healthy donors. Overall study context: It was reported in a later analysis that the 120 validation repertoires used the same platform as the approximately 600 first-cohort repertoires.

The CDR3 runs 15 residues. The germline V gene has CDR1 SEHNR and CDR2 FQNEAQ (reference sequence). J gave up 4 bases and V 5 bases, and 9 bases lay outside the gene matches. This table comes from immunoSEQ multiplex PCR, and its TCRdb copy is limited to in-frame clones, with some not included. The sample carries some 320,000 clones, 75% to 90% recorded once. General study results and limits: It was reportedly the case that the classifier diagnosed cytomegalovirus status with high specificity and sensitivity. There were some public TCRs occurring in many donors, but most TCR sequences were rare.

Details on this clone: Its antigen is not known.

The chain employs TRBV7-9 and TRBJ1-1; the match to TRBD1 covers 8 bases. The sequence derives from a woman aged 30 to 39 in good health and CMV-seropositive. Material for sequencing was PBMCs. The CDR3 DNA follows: TGTGCCAGCAGCCCGACCCTTGGACAGGGCACTGAAGCTTTCTTT. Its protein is CASSPTLGQGTEAFF.